This TCR beta chain was recovered during a study of T cells after yellow fever vaccination. Study conclusions and caveats: Some clonotypes were seen in both the CD4 and the CD8 compartments. These made up a small share and likely arose from convergent recombination. Subsequent booster samples again held most clones from primary vaccination (less than 98% CD4, 85% to 90% CD8). When the response was secondary, it was weaker but reached its peak faster, day 5 versus 15.

5'RACE template switching generated TCR cDNA, adding a universal primer site and UMIs. TCRdb reprocessed the 5' RACE reads via MiXCR and lists one record per CDR3 protein. Of hundreds of thousands of distinct CDR3 sequences in the sample, 6.2% are singletons; the top ten hold approximately 15%. Trimming removed 3 bases at V and 8 bases at J, with 13 bases between. Germline assignment: CDR1 SGHTA and CDR2 FQGNSA. The CDR3 contains 13 residues. This clonotype was counted only a few times. Its antigen is as yet unknown. The V and J genes are TRBV7-2 and TRBJ1-2, with a tentative D call TRBD1 (5 bases). The sample was PBMCs, taken 5 days after the yellow fever booster vaccination. The TCR comes from a man aged 30-40 years who received the YFV17D yellow fever vaccine. CDR3 residues: CASSLGTPWGYTF. CDR3 nucleotides: TGTGCCAGCAGCTTGGGGACTCCATGGGGCTACACCTTC.